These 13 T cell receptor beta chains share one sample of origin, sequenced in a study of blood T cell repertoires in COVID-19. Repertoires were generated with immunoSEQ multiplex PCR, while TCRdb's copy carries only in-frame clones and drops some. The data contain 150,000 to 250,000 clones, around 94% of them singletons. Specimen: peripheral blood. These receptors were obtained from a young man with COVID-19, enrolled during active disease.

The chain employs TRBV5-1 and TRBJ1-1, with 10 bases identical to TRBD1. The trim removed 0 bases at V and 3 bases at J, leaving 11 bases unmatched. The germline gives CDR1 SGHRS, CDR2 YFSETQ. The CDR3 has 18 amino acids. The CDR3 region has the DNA TGCGCCAGCAGCTTGGCCGGGACAGGGGCTGGATTTGACACTGAAGCTTTCTTT. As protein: CASSLAGTGAGFDTEAFF. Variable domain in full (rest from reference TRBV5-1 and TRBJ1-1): KAGVTQTPRYLIKTRGQQVTLSCSPISGHRSVSWYQQTPGQGLQFLFEYFSETQRNKGNFPGRFSGRQFSNSRSEMNVSTLELGDSALYLCASSLAGTGAGFDTEAFFGQGTRLTVV.

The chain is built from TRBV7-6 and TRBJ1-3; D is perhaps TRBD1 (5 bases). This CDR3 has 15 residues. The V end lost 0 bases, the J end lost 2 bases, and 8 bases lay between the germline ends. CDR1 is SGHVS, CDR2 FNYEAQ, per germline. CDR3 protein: CASSLAPRAGNTIYF. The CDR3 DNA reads TGTGCCAGCAGCTTAGCCCCCAGGGCTGGAAACACCATATATTTT.

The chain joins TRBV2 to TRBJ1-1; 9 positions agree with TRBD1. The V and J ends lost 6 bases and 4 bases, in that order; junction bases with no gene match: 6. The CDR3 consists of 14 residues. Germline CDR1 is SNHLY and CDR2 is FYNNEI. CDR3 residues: CASRSGTGSTEAFF. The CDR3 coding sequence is TGTGCCAGCAGATCCGGGACAGGGTCCACTGAAGCTTTCTTT.

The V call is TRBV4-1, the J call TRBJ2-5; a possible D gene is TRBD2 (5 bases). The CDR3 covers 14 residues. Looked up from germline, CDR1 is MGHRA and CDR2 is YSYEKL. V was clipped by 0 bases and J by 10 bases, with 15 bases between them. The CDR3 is CASSQDQTNPLQYF. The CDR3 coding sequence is TGCGCCAGCAGCCAAGACCAGACTAACCCCCTCCAGTACTTC.

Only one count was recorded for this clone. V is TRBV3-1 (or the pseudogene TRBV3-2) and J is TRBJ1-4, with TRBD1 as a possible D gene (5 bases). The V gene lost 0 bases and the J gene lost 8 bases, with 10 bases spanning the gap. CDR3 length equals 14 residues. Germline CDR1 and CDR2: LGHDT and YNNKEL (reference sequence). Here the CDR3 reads CASSQEGGGEKLFF. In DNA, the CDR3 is TGTGCCAGCAGCCAAGAGGGGGGGGGAGAAAAACTGTTTTTT.

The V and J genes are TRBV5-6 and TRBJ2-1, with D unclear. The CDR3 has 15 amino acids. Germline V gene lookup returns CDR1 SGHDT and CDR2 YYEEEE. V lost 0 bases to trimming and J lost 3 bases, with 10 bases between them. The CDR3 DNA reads TGTGCCAGCAGCTTGGGGCGCAGACTCTACAATGAGCAGTTCTTC. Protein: CASSLGRRLYNEQFF.

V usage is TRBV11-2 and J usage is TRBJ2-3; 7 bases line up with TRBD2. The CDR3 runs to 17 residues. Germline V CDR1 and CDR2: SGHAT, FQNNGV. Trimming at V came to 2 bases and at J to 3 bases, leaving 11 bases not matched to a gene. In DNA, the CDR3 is TGTGCCAGCAGCTTAAGCTCGGCGGGAGCTCTGACAGATACGCAGTATTTT. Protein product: CASSLSSAGALTDTQYF. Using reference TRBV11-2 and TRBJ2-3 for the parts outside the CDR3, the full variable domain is EAGVAQSPRYKIIEKRQSVAFWCNPISGHATLYWYQQILGQGPKLLIQFQNNGVVDDSQLPKDRFSAERLKGVDSTLKIQPAKLEDSAVYLCASSLSSAGALTDTQYFGPGTRLTVL.

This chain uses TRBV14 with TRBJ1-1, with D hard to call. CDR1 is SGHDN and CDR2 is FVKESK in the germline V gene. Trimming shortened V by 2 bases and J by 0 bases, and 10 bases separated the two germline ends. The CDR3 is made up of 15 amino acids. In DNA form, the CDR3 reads TGTGCCAGCAGCCAATTAGCGGGAATGAACACTGAAGCTTTCTTT. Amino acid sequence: CASSQLAGMNTEAFF.

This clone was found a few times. The chain's CDR3 is CASTTRGALSYEQYF. CDR3 in DNA: TGTGCCAGCACTACGCGGGGCGCCCTTTCCTACGAGCAGTACTTC. The chain has TRBV28 and TRBJ2-7; perhaps TRBD2 as D (6 bases). Germline lookup yields CDR1 MDHEN and CDR2 SYDVKM. Trimming shortened V by 7 bases and J by 1 base, and 17 bases separated the two germline ends. The CDR3 covers 15 residues.

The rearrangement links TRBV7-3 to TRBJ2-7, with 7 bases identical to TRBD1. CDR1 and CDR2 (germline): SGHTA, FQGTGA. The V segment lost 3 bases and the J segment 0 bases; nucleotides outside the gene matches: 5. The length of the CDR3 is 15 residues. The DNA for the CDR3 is TGTGCCAGCAGCTTCAACGGGGACAGCTCCTACGAGCAGTACTTC. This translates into CASSFNGDSSYEQYF. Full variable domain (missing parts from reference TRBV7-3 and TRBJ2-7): GAGVSQTPSNKVTEKGKYVELRCDPISGHTALYWYRQSLGQGPEFLIYFQGTGAADDSGLPNDRFFAVRPEGSVSTLKIQRTERGDSAVYLCASSFNGDSSYEQYFGPGTRLTVT.

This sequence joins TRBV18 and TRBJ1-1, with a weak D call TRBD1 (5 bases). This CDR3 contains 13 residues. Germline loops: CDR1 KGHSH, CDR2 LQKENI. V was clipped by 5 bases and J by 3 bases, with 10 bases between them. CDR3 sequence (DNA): TGTGCCAGCTCAGGCCAGGGTGACACTGAAGCTTTCTTT. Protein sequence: CASSGQGDTEAFF.

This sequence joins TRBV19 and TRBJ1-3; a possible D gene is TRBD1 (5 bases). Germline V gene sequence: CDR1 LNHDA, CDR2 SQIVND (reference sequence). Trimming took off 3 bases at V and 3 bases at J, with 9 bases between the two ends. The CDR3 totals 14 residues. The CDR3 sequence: CASSIPGFGNTIYF. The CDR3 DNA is TGTGCCAGTAGTATCCCAGGGTTTGGAAACACCATATATTTT.

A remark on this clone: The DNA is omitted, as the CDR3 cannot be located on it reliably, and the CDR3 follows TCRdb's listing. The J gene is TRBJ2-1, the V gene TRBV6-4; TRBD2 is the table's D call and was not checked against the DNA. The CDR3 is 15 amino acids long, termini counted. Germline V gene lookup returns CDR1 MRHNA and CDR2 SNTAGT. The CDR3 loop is CASSDSVRGDNEQFF.